This entry features one T cell receptor beta chain sequence. This sample is part of a study of blood T cell repertoires in COVID-19. The overall study: Both acute and convalescent COVID-19 samples were obtained from the United States, Italy and Spain. The analysed material was cDNA or gDNA that came from T cells, B-cell-depleted T cells, or PBMCs.

Per the study methods: Cell counts per sample came from amplifying reference gene primers. Using immunoSEQ multiplex PCR, the repertoire was profiled, and TCRdb retains in-frame clones only, with some absent. The DNA was the basis for D and trimming; V, J and clone size are from that table. The table includes some 90,000 clones, more than 70% detected once. This CDR3 is 16 amino acids long. Germline V gene lookup returns CDR1 SGHRS and CDR2 YFSETQ. V lost 2 bases and J lost 4; bases outside the gene matches: 4. Sequences were obtained from peripheral blood. The origin of this receptor is a human donor in a cohort sampled during active COVID-19. The chain links TRBV5-1 to TRBJ2-3, with 13 bases aligning to TRBD2. CDR3 in DNA: TGCGCCAGCAGCTTCGGACTAGCGGGGGAGTCAGATACGCAGTATTTT. The encoded protein is CASSFGLAGESDTQYF.